These T cell receptor beta chains were read from a single sample in a study of tumor-infiltrating lymphocytes in primary liver carcinoma. TCRdb ran MiXCR on the multiplex PCR reads and lists one entry per CDR3 protein. Of roughly 32,000 distinct CDR3 sequences listed, roughly four fifths are singletons. Source material: liver tumor tissue from sampling region 4. These TCRs come from a man in his forties with primary liver carcinoma and hepatitis B virus infection. Each CDR3 is given with its conserved first and last residue. D genes are given only for firm matches. Size tells how often a clone was seen (once, few, many) or the class of an expanded clone, and some rows leave it out.

d_call: TRBD2; j_call: TRBJ2-1; v_call: TRBV2; clone_size: -; cdr3_nt: TGTGTCAGCAGCCAGCTAGCGGGACAATACAATGAGCAGTTCTTC; cdr3_aa: CVSSQLAGQYNEQFF
d_call: -; j_call: TRBJ2-7; v_call: TRBV10-3; clone_size: -; cdr3_nt: TGCGCCATCAGAGCAGCCGAGACAGGTGCTAAAGAGCAGCACTTC; cdr3_aa: CAIRAAETGAKEQHF
d_call: -; j_call: TRBJ1-5; v_call: TRBV6-1; clone_size: -; cdr3_nt: TGTGCCAGCAGTGAGGCGAGGGAAAATGCGCTCCAACATTTT; cdr3_aa: CASSEARENALQHF
d_call: TRBD1; j_call: TRBJ2-7; v_call: TRBV6-1; clone_size: -; cdr3_nt: TGTGCCAGTAGTACCGGGACAGGACGCTACGAGGAGTACTTC; cdr3_aa: CASSTGTGRYEEYF
d_call: TRBD1; j_call: TRBJ2-6; v_call: TRBV5-1; clone_size: many; cdr3_nt: TGCGCCAGCAGCGTAACAGGGGCGCAGGCCAACGTCCTGACTTTC; cdr3_aa: CASSVTGAQANVLTF
d_call: -; j_call: TRBJ1-1; v_call: TRBV28; clone_size: -; cdr3_nt: TGTGCCAGCAGTTTATTTGAAACGGGAATCAGGAACACTGAAGCTTTCTTT; cdr3_aa: CASSLFETGIRNTEAFF
d_call: TRBD1; j_call: TRBJ1-2; v_call: TRBV5-1; clone_size: -; cdr3_nt: TGCGCAAACAGCTTGGACGGGACAGGCCGGGGCTACACCTTC; cdr3_aa: CANSLDGTGRGYTF
d_call: -; j_call: TRBJ2-7; v_call: TRBV28; clone_size: -; cdr3_nt: TGTGCCATCAGTCACTGGGGGGAGCAGTACTTC; cdr3_aa: CAISHWGEQYF
d_call: TRBD1; j_call: TRBJ2-6; v_call: TRBV11-1; clone_size: -; cdr3_nt: TGCACCAGCAGCCCACAGGGGGCTGTGGCCAACGTCCTGACTTTC; cdr3_aa: CTSSPQGAVANVLTF
d_call: -; j_call: TRBJ2-6; v_call: TRBV11-2; clone_size: -; cdr3_nt: TGTGCCACCCTGCGGCCGCGCGCTGGAGCCAACGTCCTGACTTTC; cdr3_aa: CATLRPRAGANVLTF
d_call: TRBD2; j_call: TRBJ2-7; v_call: TRBV20-1; clone_size: once; cdr3_nt: TGCAGTGCCCCCTCAGGTGGGAGGGCGGCCTACAAGCAGTACTTC; cdr3_aa: CSAPSGGRAAYKQYF
d_call: -; j_call: TRBJ2-3; v_call: TRBV12-3/TRBV12-4; clone_size: -; cdr3_nt: TGTGACAGCAGTTTAGCCGTGCTATATAGCAATCAGCCCCAGTATTTT; cdr3_aa: CDSSLAVLYSNQPQYF
d_call: TRBD1; j_call: TRBJ1-6; v_call: TRBV11-2; clone_size: once; cdr3_nt: TGTGCCAGCAGCCAAGGACAGGGTGCGTATTCACCCCTCCACTTT; cdr3_aa: CASSQGQGAYSPLHF
d_call: -; j_call: TRBJ1-2; v_call: TRBV5-1; clone_size: -; cdr3_nt: TGTGCCAGCATGAACCGAGGAGGCGGCCATGGCTACACCTTC; cdr3_aa: CASMNRGGGHGYTF
d_call: TRBD1; j_call: TRBJ2-1; v_call: TRBV24-1; clone_size: -; cdr3_nt: TGTGTCACCAGTGACTCGGGGACAGGGAACAATGTGCAGTTCTTC; cdr3_aa: CVTSDSGTGNNVQFF
d_call: -; j_call: TRBJ1-2; v_call: TRBV10-3; clone_size: -; cdr3_nt: TGTGCTATCAGTGACTCTATAGGCTATGGCTACACCTTC; cdr3_aa: CAISDSIGYGYTF
d_call: -; j_call: TRBJ2-7; v_call: TRBV11-2; clone_size: -; cdr3_nt: TGTACCAGCAACTTACGATGGGCAGGGGAAAACGAGCAGTACTTC; cdr3_aa: CTSNLRWAGENEQYF
d_call: TRBD1; j_call: TRBJ2-3; v_call: TRBV11-1; clone_size: -; cdr3_nt: TGTGCCAGCAGTCCGAGACAGGGGTTAAAAGATACGCAGTATTTT; cdr3_aa: CASSPRQGLKDTQYF
d_call: -; j_call: TRBJ2-3; v_call: TRBV6-2/TRBV6-3; clone_size: -; cdr3_nt: TGTGCCAGCAGTTCGGCACTGACGAATACACAGTATTTT; cdr3_aa: CASSSALTNTQYF
d_call: -; j_call: TRBJ2-1; v_call: TRBV30; clone_size: -; cdr3_nt: TGTGCCTGGAGTTCCTGCGGGTACAATGAGCAGTTCTTC; cdr3_aa: CAWSSCGYNEQFF
d_call: TRBD2; j_call: TRBJ2-1; v_call: TRBV14; clone_size: -; cdr3_nt: TGTACCAGCAGTGCCGTAGCGGGATGGGTAAACAATGAGCGGCTCTTC; cdr3_aa: CTSSAVAGWVNNERLF
d_call: -; j_call: TRBJ2-1; v_call: TRBV11-3; clone_size: -; cdr3_nt: TGTGCCAGCGTCTTAAATGTCAATGAGCAGTTCTTC; cdr3_aa: CASVLNVNEQFF
d_call: -; j_call: TRBJ2-1; v_call: TRBV30; clone_size: -; cdr3_nt: TGTGCCTGGAAAGGGGTTGAGCTAAGGGGGGGTGAGCAGTTCTTC; cdr3_aa: CAWKGVELRGGEQFF
d_call: TRBD1; j_call: TRBJ1-1; v_call: TRBV19; clone_size: many; cdr3_nt: TGTGCCAGTCGCACCCGGGGACAGGGGGATCTGAACACTGAAGCTTTCTTT; cdr3_aa: CASRTRGQGDLNTEAFF
d_call: TRBD2; j_call: TRBJ2-3; v_call: TRBV6-5; clone_size: -; cdr3_nt: TGTGGCAGCAACCTAGGACTAGCGGGAATAGATACGCAGTATTTT; cdr3_aa: CGSNLGLAGIDTQYF
d_call: -; j_call: TRBJ1-1; v_call: TRBV4-2; clone_size: many; cdr3_nt: TGTGCCGGCAGCCAAGATCGGGGAAACACTGAAGCTTTCTTT; cdr3_aa: CAGSQDRGNTEAFF
d_call: -; j_call: TRBJ2-7; v_call: TRBV28; clone_size: -; cdr3_nt: TGTGCCGGCAAAGACGGCGGGCAGTACTTC; cdr3_aa: CAGKDGGQYF
d_call: -; j_call: TRBJ2-5; v_call: TRBV29-1; clone_size: -; cdr3_nt: TGCAGCTTTAGGACAGCAACGATTCAAGAGGCCCAGTACTTC; cdr3_aa: CSFRTATIQEAQYF
d_call: -; j_call: TRBJ2-3; v_call: TRBV5-1; clone_size: few; cdr3_nt: TGCGCCAGCAGCTTTGGACTCCGACTGGAAACCCTAACGGATGCGCAGTATTTT; cdr3_aa: CASSFGLRLETLTDAQYF
d_call: TRBD2; j_call: TRBJ2-6; v_call: TRBV6-5; clone_size: -; cdr3_nt: TGTGCCAGCAGTTCCTCCGGGACTAGCGGATATTCTGGGGCCAAGGTCCTGACTTTC; cdr3_aa: CASSSSGTSGYSGAKVLTF
d_call: TRBD1; j_call: TRBJ1-2; v_call: TRBV11-1; clone_size: -; cdr3_nt: TGTGCCAACAGCCGCGACAGGGGGGCAAACTGTGGCTACACCTTC; cdr3_aa: CANSRDRGANCGYTF
d_call: -; j_call: TRBJ2-1; v_call: TRBV28; clone_size: many; cdr3_nt: TGTGCCAGCAGTAGAACCGGGACAACTTCCTACAATGAGCAGTTCTTC; cdr3_aa: CASSRTGTTSYNEQFF
d_call: TRBD1; j_call: TRBJ2-1; v_call: TRBV9; clone_size: many; cdr3_nt: TGTGCCAGCAGCGTGACAGGGGCTAGTGAGCAGTTCTTC; cdr3_aa: CASSVTGASEQFF
d_call: -; j_call: TRBJ2-7; v_call: TRBV11-2; clone_size: once; cdr3_nt: TGTGACAGCAACTTAAGCGAGCGGGTCCAGCAGTACTTC; cdr3_aa: CDSNLSERVQQYF
d_call: -; j_call: TRBJ2-6; v_call: TRBV6-5; clone_size: -; cdr3_nt: TGTGCCTGCAAGGAGAGACCGGGACACGTGAGCTCCGAGGCCAACGTCCTGACTTTC; cdr3_aa: CACKERPGHVSSEANVLTF
d_call: TRBD2; j_call: TRBJ2-1; v_call: TRBV28; clone_size: -; cdr3_nt: TGTGTCAGCACCCTACGAGTAGCGGGATCTCGGAGTGAGCAGTTCTTC; cdr3_aa: CVSTLRVAGSRSEQFF
d_call: -; j_call: TRBJ2-7; v_call: TRBV5-1; clone_size: -; cdr3_nt: TGCGCCAACAGGGAGACCATCTTAAACGGCAAGCAGTACTTC; cdr3_aa: CANRETILNGKQYF
d_call: -; j_call: TRBJ2-5; v_call: TRBV12-3/TRBV12-4; clone_size: -; cdr3_nt: TGTGCCAGCTCTCAGCGACAGTCCCAAGAGACCCATTACTTC; cdr3_aa: CASSQRQSQETHYF
d_call: -; j_call: TRBJ2-5; v_call: TRBV29-1; clone_size: -; cdr3_nt: TGCAGCGTTCGGAGTATCAGGAGTTGGGCAGAGACCCAGTACTTC; cdr3_aa: CSVRSIRSWAETQYF
d_call: TRBD2; j_call: TRBJ2-3; v_call: TRBV4-3; clone_size: -; cdr3_nt: TGCGCCAGCAGCCAAGATCTTCCCTCCGGGACTAGCGGGAGGACAGATACACAGTATTTT; cdr3_aa: CASSQDLPSGTSGRTDTQYF
d_call: TRBD1; j_call: TRBJ2-7; v_call: TRBV6-2/TRBV6-3; clone_size: -; cdr3_nt: TGTGCCAGTAGCTTCCGGGACAGGGCCCACGAGCAGTGCTTC; cdr3_aa: CASSFRDRAHEQCF
d_call: -; j_call: TRBJ2-2; v_call: TRBV10-1; clone_size: -; cdr3_nt: TGCGCCAGTTCCGACGGCACAGACATCGGGGCGCTGTTTTTT; cdr3_aa: CASSDGTDIGALFF
d_call: TRBD1; j_call: TRBJ2-4; v_call: TRBV24-1; clone_size: -; cdr3_nt: TGTGCCACCATTGATTCGACAGGGGGAGTGAACATTCAGTACTTC; cdr3_aa: CATIDSTGGVNIQYF
d_call: -; j_call: TRBJ2-3; v_call: TRBV5-4; clone_size: -; cdr3_nt: TGTGCTAGCAGCCAGAACGAAATGACAGATTTT; cdr3_aa: CASSQNEMTDF
d_call: -; j_call: TRBJ2-7; v_call: TRBV20-1; clone_size: -; cdr3_nt: TGCAGTGCTAGGGGGTCGCTTACGGGGGAGCAGTACTTC; cdr3_aa: CSARGSLTGEQYF
d_call: TRBD2; j_call: TRBJ2-7; v_call: TRBV11-1; clone_size: once; cdr3_nt: TGTGCCAGTAGCTTAGCGGGATCGGTAGAATACGAGCAGTACTTC; cdr3_aa: CASSLAGSVEYEQYF
d_call: TRBD1; j_call: TRBJ2-7; v_call: TRBV28; clone_size: -; cdr3_nt: TGTACCAGCAGTTTAGACAGGGGGCGCTGTAACGAGCAGTACTTC; cdr3_aa: CTSSLDRGRCNEQYF
d_call: TRBD2; j_call: TRBJ2-3; v_call: TRBV4-3; clone_size: -; cdr3_nt: TGCGCCAGCAGCCAAGATCTTCCCTCCTGGACTAGCGTGAGAGCAGATACACAGTATTTT; cdr3_aa: CASSQDLPSWTSVRADTQYF
d_call: -; j_call: TRBJ2-3; v_call: TRBV5-1; clone_size: -; cdr3_nt: TGCGTCAGCAGCTTCGGACCGGATACAGATACGCAGTATTTT; cdr3_aa: CVSSFGPDTDTQYF
d_call: -; j_call: TRBJ2-5; v_call: TRBV5-8; clone_size: -; cdr3_nt: TGTGCCGGTTTAGGGCAGAACGAAAAGACCCAGTACTTC; cdr3_aa: CAGLGQNEKTQYF
d_call: TRBD2; j_call: TRBJ2-7; v_call: TRBV4-2; clone_size: -; cdr3_nt: TGTGCTAGCGCCGTTAGCGGGAGCTACGAGCAGTACTTT; cdr3_aa: CASAVSGSYEQYF
d_call: -; j_call: TRBJ2-1; v_call: TRBV7-9; clone_size: -; cdr3_nt: TGTGCCAGCAGCTTAGTCACTAGCTGGAGAAACAATGAGCAGTTTTTC; cdr3_aa: CASSLVTSWRNNEQFF
d_call: -; j_call: TRBJ2-6; v_call: TRBV4-3; clone_size: -; cdr3_nt: TGCGCCACCAGCCAGGATGCCGGCTCTGGGGCTAACGTCCTGACTTTC; cdr3_aa: CATSQDAGSGANVLTF
d_call: TRBD1; j_call: TRBJ2-5; v_call: TRBV29-1; clone_size: once; cdr3_nt: TGCAGCGTTGAACCCGACAGGGGGCGGGAAGAGACCCAGTACTTC; cdr3_aa: CSVEPDRGREETQYF
d_call: -; j_call: TRBJ2-7; v_call: TRBV29-1; clone_size: -; cdr3_nt: TGCAGCTTCGTACAGGATACCACTCATAAGCAGTACTTC; cdr3_aa: CSFVQDTTHKQYF